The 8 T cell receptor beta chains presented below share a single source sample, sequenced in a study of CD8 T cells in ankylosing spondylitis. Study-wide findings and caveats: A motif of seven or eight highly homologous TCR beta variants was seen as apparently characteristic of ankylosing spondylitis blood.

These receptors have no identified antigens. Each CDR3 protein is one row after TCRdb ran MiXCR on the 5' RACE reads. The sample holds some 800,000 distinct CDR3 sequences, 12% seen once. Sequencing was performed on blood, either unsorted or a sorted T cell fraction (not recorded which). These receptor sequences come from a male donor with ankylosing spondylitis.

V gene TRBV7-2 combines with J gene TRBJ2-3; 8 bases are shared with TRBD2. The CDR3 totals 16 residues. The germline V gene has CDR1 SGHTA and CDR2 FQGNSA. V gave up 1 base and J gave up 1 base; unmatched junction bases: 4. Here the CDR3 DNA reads TGTGCCAGCAGCTTAGTAGGGCGGGGGGGCACAGATACGCAGTATTTT. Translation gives CASSLVGRGGTDTQYF.

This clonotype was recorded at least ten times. Here the CDR3 reads CSVEGPGKLFF. As DNA, the CDR3 is TGCAGCGTTGAGGGCCCGGGGAAACTGTTTTTT. This chain uses TRBV29-1 with TRBJ1-4; D remains unclear. The germline V gene has CDR1 SQVTM and CDR2 ANQGSEA. The CDR3 has 11 residues. V lost 3 bases to trimming and J lost 11 bases, with 10 bases between them. The full variable domain, completed using reference TRBV29-1 and TRBJ1-4, is SAVISQKPSRDICQRGTSLTIQCQVDSQVTMMFWYRQQPGQSLTLIATANQGSEATYESGFVIDKFPISRPNLTFSTLTVSNMSPEDSSIYLCSVEGPGKLFFGSGTQLSVL.

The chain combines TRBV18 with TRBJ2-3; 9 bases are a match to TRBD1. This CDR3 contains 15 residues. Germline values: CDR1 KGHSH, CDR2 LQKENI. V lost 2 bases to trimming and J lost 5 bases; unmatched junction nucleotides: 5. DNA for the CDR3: TGTGCCAGCTCACCAGGGACAGGGCATGGAGATACGCAGTATTTT. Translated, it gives CASSPGTGHGDTQYF.

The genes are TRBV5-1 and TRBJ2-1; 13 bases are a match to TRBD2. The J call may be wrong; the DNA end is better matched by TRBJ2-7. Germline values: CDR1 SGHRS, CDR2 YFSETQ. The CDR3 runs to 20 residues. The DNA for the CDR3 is TGCGCCAGCAGCTTGTTATTACTAGCGGGAGGGCTCGGCTCCTACAATGAGCAGTACTTC. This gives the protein CASSLLLLAGGLGSYNEQYF.

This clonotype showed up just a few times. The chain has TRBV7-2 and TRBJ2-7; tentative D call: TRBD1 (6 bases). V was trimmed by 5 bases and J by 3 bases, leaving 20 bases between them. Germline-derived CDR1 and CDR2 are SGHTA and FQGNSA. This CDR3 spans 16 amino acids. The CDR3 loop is CASSRTVVALFYEQYF. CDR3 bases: TGTGCCAGCAGCCGGACAGTGGTGGCCCTCTTCTACGAGCAGTACTTC.

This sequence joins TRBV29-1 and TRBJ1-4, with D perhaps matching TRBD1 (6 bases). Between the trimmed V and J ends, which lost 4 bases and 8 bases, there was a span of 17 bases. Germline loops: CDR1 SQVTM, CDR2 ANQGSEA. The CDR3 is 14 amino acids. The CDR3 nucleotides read TGCAGCGTTGCTCAACAGGACAGTACCGAAAAACTGTTTTTT. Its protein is CSVAQQDSTEKLFF.

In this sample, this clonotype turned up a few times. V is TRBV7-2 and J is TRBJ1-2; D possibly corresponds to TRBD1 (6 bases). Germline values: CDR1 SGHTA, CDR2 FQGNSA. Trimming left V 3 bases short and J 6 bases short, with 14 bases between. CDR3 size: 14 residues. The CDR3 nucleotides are TGTGCCAGCAGCTTGACAGGTTTATCTCATGGCTACACCTTC. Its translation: CASSLTGLSHGYTF.

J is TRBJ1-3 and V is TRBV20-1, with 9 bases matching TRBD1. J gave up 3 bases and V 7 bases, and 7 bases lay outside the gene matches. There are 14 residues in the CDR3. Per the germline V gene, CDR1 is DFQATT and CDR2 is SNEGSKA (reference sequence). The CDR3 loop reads CSVTGGAGGNTIYF. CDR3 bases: TGCAGTGTAACAGGGGGCGCGGGTGGAAACACCATATATTTT.